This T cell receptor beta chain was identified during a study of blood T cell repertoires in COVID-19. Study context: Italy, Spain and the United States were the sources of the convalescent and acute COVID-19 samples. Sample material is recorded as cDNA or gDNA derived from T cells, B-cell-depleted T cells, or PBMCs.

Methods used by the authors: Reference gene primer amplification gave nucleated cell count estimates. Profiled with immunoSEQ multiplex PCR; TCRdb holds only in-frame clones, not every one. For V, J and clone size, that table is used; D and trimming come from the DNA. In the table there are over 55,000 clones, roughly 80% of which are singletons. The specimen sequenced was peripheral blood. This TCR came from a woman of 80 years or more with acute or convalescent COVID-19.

The CDR3 reads CASSLVAEPYNEQFF. CDR3 in DNA: TGTGCCAGCAGCTTGGTGGCGGAACCCTACAATGAGCAGTTCTTC. This rearrangement joins TRBV5-4 to TRBJ2-1; D remains ambiguous. Trimming took off 0 bases at V and 2 bases at J, with 9 bases between the two ends. The CDR3 extends over 15 amino acids. From germline, CDR1 is SGHNT and CDR2 YYREEE (reference sequence).